Listed below are T cell receptor beta chains from one sample, sequenced in a study of blood T cells in healthy people across ages. TCRdb used MiXCR to reprocess the 5' RACE reads, holding one entry per CDR3 protein. Of 700,000 to 900,000 distinct CDR3 sequences listed, roughly 24% are singletons. These same data were also listed under a study on T cells of mothers and their children.

The sequenced sample was blood. Source of these receptors: a boy between 10 and 17 years old in good health. CDR3s include the opening cysteine and the closing phenylalanine or tryptophan. D genes are given only for firm matches. A clone size is listed for some rows: how often the clone was seen (once, few, many), or a class if it is expanded.

V gene	clone size	D gene	J gene	CDR3 DNA	CDR3 protein
TRBV6-5	-	-	TRBJ2-2	TGTGCCAGCAAGGCGGACACCGGGGAGCTGTTTTTT	CASKADTGELFF
TRBV20-1	few	-	TRBJ1-1	TGCAGTGCTAGTGGGGGGAAGAGTACTGAAGCTTTCTTT	CSASGGKSTEAFF
TRBV12-5	-	TRBD1	TRBJ2-7	TGTGCTAGTGGCGCCGGGACAGGGGCCTACGAGCAGTACTTC	CASGAGTGAYEQYF
TRBV2	once	-	TRBJ1-6	TGTGCCAGCAGCCCGAAGAGCAGTTCACCCCTCCACTTT	CASSPKSSSPLHF
TRBV4-1	-	-	TRBJ1-5	TGCGCCAGCAGCCAAGATTATGGAGGGGTAAGCAATCAGCCCCAGCATTTT	CASSQDYGGVSNQPQHF
TRBV20-1	-	TRBD2	TRBJ2-1	TGCAGTGCTAGAGATCCCCGGACTAGCGGGGGCCACAATGAGCAGTTCTTC	CSARDPRTSGGHNEQFF
TRBV5-4	-	-	TRBJ1-2	TGTGCCAGCAGCTTGGAAGGGGCGGACTATGGCTACACCTTC	CASSLEGADYGYTF
TRBV28	-	-	TRBJ1-2	TGTGCCAGCAGTGGGGGGTCCTCCGGAAACACCTTC	CASSGGSSGNTF
TRBV3-1	few	-	TRBJ1-6	TGTGCCAGCAGCCTGCAAGGACAGAATAATTCACCCCTCCACTTT	CASSLQGQNNSPLHF
TRBV5-1	-	TRBD2	TRBJ2-3	TGCGCCAGCAGTCGCGGACTAGCGGGAGGGCCAGGAGATACGCAGTATTTT	CASSRGLAGGPGDTQYF
TRBV6-2/TRBV6-3	-	-	TRBJ1-1	TGTGCCAGCACCCTTAGGGGGGGCGGACCTGAAGCTTTCTTT	CASTLRGGGPEAFF
TRBV7-9	few	-	TRBJ1-2	TGTGCCAGCAGCGCGGGACGGCTCCCGGGCTACACCTTC	CASSAGRLPGYTF
TRBV7-9	few	-	TRBJ2-5	TGTGCCAGCACCCCTACGGGGGAGACCCAGTACTTC	CASTPTGETQYF
TRBV7-3	few	-	TRBJ1-6	TGTGCCAGCAGCTCAGACGGTACTGGGTCACCCCTCCACTTT	CASSSDGTGSPLHF
TRBV13	-	-	TRBJ2-1	TGTGCCAGCAGCTGGGGGGACAGCTACAATGAGCAGTTCTTC	CASSWGDSYNEQFF
TRBV2	-	-	TRBJ2-1	TGTGCCAGCAGAGGGGATCGGTCCTACAATGAGCAGTTCTTC	CASRGDRSYNEQFF
TRBV27	few	-	TRBJ2-1	TGTGCCAGCAGTTCTAACCGTCGGAATGAGCAGTTCTTC	CASSSNRRNEQFF
TRBV5-1	-	TRBD1	TRBJ1-4	TGCGCCAGCAGCTTGAGACAGGGGAGCGGTGAAAAACTGTTTTTT	CASSLRQGSGEKLFF
TRBV12-3/TRBV12-4	few	TRBD2	TRBJ2-3	TGTGCCAGCAGGGGACTAGCGGGCGCAGATACGCAGTATTTT	CASRGLAGADTQYF
TRBV6-6	few	-	TRBJ2-3	TGTGCCAGCAGCTTCGGGACCTACGGCAGCACAGATACGCAGTATTTT	CASSFGTYGSTDTQYF
TRBV12-3/TRBV12-4	-	TRBD2	TRBJ2-3	TGTGCCAGCAAACGAACTAGCGGGGGAGATACGCAGTATTTT	CASKRTSGGDTQYF
TRBV6-1	-	-	TRBJ2-7	TGTGCTAGCAGTGACGCGCAGGGTACATCCTACGAGCAGTACTTC	CASSDAQGTSYEQYF
TRBV7-9	once	TRBD2	TRBJ2-1	TGTGCCAGCAGCCCACGGACTAGCGGGATTTACAATGAGCAGTTCTTC	CASSPRTSGIYNEQFF
TRBV4-1	-	TRBD2	TRBJ2-5	TGCGCCAGCAGCCAGGTAGCGGGGGGGCCAGGAGAGACCCAGTACTTC	CASSQVAGGPGETQYF
TRBV29-1	many	-	TRBJ2-3	TGCAGCGTTGATTCCCCACAGGGCACAGATACGCAGTATTTT	CSVDSPQGTDTQYF
TRBV5-1	few	TRBD1	TRBJ1-2	TGCGCCAGCAGCGGGACAGGGTTCGGGCATGGCTACACCTTC	CASSGTGFGHGYTF
TRBV20-1	-	TRBD1	TRBJ1-3	TGCAGTGCCCAACAGGGGGGGGGCTCTGGAAACACCTTATATTTT	CSAQQGGGSGNTLYF
TRBV7-9	many	-	TRBJ2-5	TGTGCCAGCAGCTTGAGGGTGGAAGAGACCCAGTACTTC	CASSLRVEETQYF
TRBV5-1	few	TRBD2	TRBJ2-7	TGCGCCAGCAGCTTTCGGGGGAGGGAATCGGACGAGCAGTACTTC	CASSFRGRESDEQYF
TRBV20-1	-	-	TRBJ1-2	TGCAGTGCTAGAGATACCCAGGGGATGTACGGCTACACCTTC	CSARDTQGMYGYTF
TRBV9	-	-	TRBJ2-3	TGTGCCAGCAGCGTTCGATGGATCGCAGATACGCAGTATTTT	CASSVRWIADTQYF
TRBV2	many	-	TRBJ2-2	TGTGCCAGCAGTGAAGCGGGGCCGAACACCGGGGAGCTGTTTTTT	CASSEAGPNTGELFF
TRBV20-1	-	-	TRBJ2-6	TGCAGTGCTAGCCCCTTCTCTGGGGCCAACGTCCTGACTTTC	CSASPFSGANVLTF
TRBV12-3/TRBV12-4	-	-	TRBJ2-3	TGTGCCAGCAGTTCCTTCGGGACCACAGATACGCAGTATTTT	CASSSFGTTDTQYF
TRBV7-2	-	-	TRBJ2-5	TGTGCCAGCAGCTTCGGGACTCCGGGGGGCAGGGAGACCCAGTACTTC	CASSFGTPGGRETQYF
TRBV11-1	few	-	TRBJ2-5	TGTGCCAGCAGCTTAGCCGGGATCCTCGGGGAGACCCAGTACTTC	CASSLAGILGETQYF
TRBV6-5	few	TRBD1	TRBJ2-5	TGTGCCAGCAGTACCCAAACAGGGGCGACCCAGTACTTC	CASSTQTGATQYF
TRBV6-5	-	TRBD1	TRBJ1-2	TGTGCCAGCAGTCGGGACAGGGCGGGTTATGGCTACACCTTC	CASSRDRAGYGYTF
TRBV15	-	-	TRBJ2-7	TGTGCCACCAGCAGAGAAGCTGTTTCGGGGGCAACCTACGAGCAGTACTTC	CATSREAVSGATYEQYF
TRBV5-1	few	TRBD2	TRBJ2-2	TGCGCCAGCAGCTTTGCTAGCGGAAACACCGGGGAGCTGTTTTTT	CASSFASGNTGELFF
TRBV5-5	few	TRBD1	TRBJ2-4	TGTGCCAGCAGCGGCCGACAGGGAAGAGTGGCAAACATTCAGTACTTC	CASSGRQGRVANIQYF